This TCR beta chain was observed in a study of cytomegalovirus exposure and HLA in healthy donors (dated by TCRdb to about 2017). Regarding the complete study: An earlier analysis of some 620 of the donors reported about 260 Gb of sequence data and 117 million unique TCR beta sequences obtained from about 179 million T cells. Around 320 gigabases of sequencing data and 78 million or so unique TCR sequences were included in an early release covering 550 to 650 HLA-typed donors. Of the approximately 370 genotyped donors, 70% to 90% were placed in the genetic ancestry cluster associated with self-reported Caucasian donors. The aim of the study was to test whether cataloging public T cell receptors could identify signatures of past pathogen exposure. The study used immunosequencing to profile the T cell repertoires of 600 to 850 subjects and linked those repertoires to cytomegalovirus serostatus. Besides the first cohort of roughly 660 subjects, a separate validation cohort made up of around 120 different subjects was used. The study combined high-throughput TCR immunosequencing, statistical association of individual TCRs with disease status, and machine learning to predict cytomegalovirus infection status. To study patterns of TCR occurrence, a later analysis re-analyzed previously published TCR beta repertoires from 666 donors and added high-resolution HLA genotyping. Rather than drawing on any new phenotypic data, the later analysis identified candidate immune exposures from TCR beta sequences and the way those sequences occurred across donors. In an earlier analysis of roughly 540 of the donors, high-throughput TCR beta sequencing was used to judge whether each TCR beta V gene segment behaved as functional or pseudogenic. Donor age, sex, ethnicity and CMV serostatus were compiled together with the repertoire data. A later genetic analysis used genome-wide SNP genotypes for about 65% of the roughly 700 donors, treating that subset as a discovery cohort. All discovery cohort repertoires had been generated on a single sequencing platform. Class I and class II HLA loci were covered by the typing at four-digit resolution. The number of typed donors differed by locus: about 629-630 for A, B, C, DRB1 and DQB1; approximately 530 for DQA1; over 600 for DPA1; and around 470 for DPB1. Roughly 5 DR-DQ haplotypes were handled as single units for association and clustering, since linkage in the cohort was strong. Among a few hundred genotyped donors of the cohort, an average of about 240,000 unique TCR beta nucleotide sequences were sequenced per donor, around 20% of them non-productive.

Results and caveats for the whole study, not just this receptor: A later analysis associated about 17,000 TCR beta sequences with specific HLA alleles at a false discovery rate of 0.05. Because the 87-base-pair reads could not distinguish some IMGT-functional V segments, including TRBV6-2 and TRBV6-3, those segments were excluded. An association between a missense DCLRE1C variant and V-gene and J-gene trimming of TCR beta chains was found in a later genetic analysis and replicated in an independent cohort. Most TCR sequences were seen in very few donors, while some public TCRs were found in many individuals. Several of the top co-occurrence clusters appeared to be linked to parvovirus B19, influenza, CMV and Epstein-Barr virus, according to a later analysis. Immune exposure information for the cohort was limited to CMV serostatus. In a later analysis, HLA-associated TCR beta chains showed more clonal expansion and lower generation probabilities than non-associated chains that were equally common. A further reported finding was that TCR beta sequences accurately predicted the HLA-A and HLA-B alleles for most subjects in the first cohort. The cohort was sequenced for TCR beta chains only, and without alpha or paired-chain data the features that could be detected were limited. Because counts were too low, seventeen rarely observed V segments, including chromosome 9 orphons, were left out of the earlier analysis of 587 of the donors. Compared with the approximately 720-donor mean, donors in an Asian-associated ancestry cluster had fewer N-insertions in productive TCRs, according to a later genetic analysis. Because some donors lacked HLA typing at each locus, the association tests relied only on the typed subset. The authors suggested that the approach could potentially be generalized to other disease states and immunological phenotypes. Three of the identified cytomegalovirus-associated TCR beta chains were confirmed in vitro to be specific for cytomegalovirus antigens. Broadly in line with IMGT annotations, most TCR beta V segments showed up in productive rearrangements about 87% or about 30% of the time in an earlier analysis of 587 of the donors. Linkage disequilibrium might explain the correlated functional status among segregating V segments, but an unknown experimental factor could not be excluded. Cytomegalovirus status was reported to be diagnosed by the classifier with high specificity and sensitivity in both the original and validation cohorts. Most CMV-associated TCR beta chains appeared to be HLA-restricted in a later analysis, and the HLA associations seemed to be driven largely by CMV exposure. Strong co-occurrence of HLA alleles, especially DR and DQ, made assigning TCR associations to individual alleles difficult. In the study, some 160 TCR beta chains were listed as associated with cytomegalovirus. Roughly uniform sequencing depth across donors was assumed in presence/absence analyses, although this assumption may not hold. In a later analysis, the rate of TCR association differed among HLA loci, with DRB1 alleles having the most associated TCRs and HLA-C alleles having the fewest. A group of highly shared sequence variants was considered likely to be a technical artifact of the sequencing pipeline.

The receptor library was made with the immunoSEQ multiplex PCR assay. A mixture of 60 forward primers for TCR Vbeta segments and 13 reverse primers for TCR Jbeta segments was used in the multiplex PCR. A multiplex PCR assay on genomic DNA amplified the CDR3 region of rearranged TCR beta genes. On the Illumina HiSeq System, the amplified TCR beta libraries were sequenced as 87-base-pair reads. The authors' analysis ran thus. In a later analysis, 77 million or so unique TCR beta chains were counted across the 650 to 700 repertoires, and around 10 million of these chains were shared by at least two donors. Raw reads were error-corrected and collapsed into unique sequences by a nearest-neighbor algorithm in which closely related sequences were merged to remove PCR and sequencing errors. V, D and J gene segments were assigned by aligning CDR3 sequences to IMGT reference sequences. Each retained sequence needed at least a six-nucleotide match to both a V gene segment and a J gene segment. A rearrangement counted as productive if the CDR3 had no stop codons and remained in frame with V and J, and every other rearrangement counted as non-productive. Following IMGT convention, CDR3 was defined as the stretch from the second conserved V-encoded cysteine up to the conserved J-encoded phenylalanine. The earlier analysis of 587 of the donors excluded sequences that lacked an unambiguous match to a single V gene segment. In an earlier analysis of around 590 of the donors, a V segment was called functional when productive rearrangements were above 56.7%, and segregating when the standard deviation between donors exceeded 5%. A statistical classification framework was built to diagnose cytomegalovirus status from the catalog of TCR beta chain sequences. V and J gene assignment, in a later analysis, came from comparing TCR nucleotide sequences with IMGT/GENE-DB human TR gene sequences. Using the TCRdist pipeline, a later analysis assigned CDR3 sequences along with most-parsimonious VDJ recombination scenarios. A later analysis defined each TCR beta chain by its CDR3 amino acid sequence plus V-gene family, and excluded reads lacking a unique V-gene family. A later analysis removed 592 highly shared, low-generation-probability nucleotide sequences to deal with suspected cross-contamination and a sequencing artifact. In a later analysis, a clonal expansion index was calculated for each public chain from normalized within-repertoire ranks of inferred template counts. In a later analysis, generation probabilities were computed with a VDJ recombination model fitted to out-of-frame rearrangements, and the resulting probabilities were checked against IGoR. In a later analysis, hypergeometric tests were used to score TCR-TCR, TCR-HLA and TCR-CMV co-occurrence, with a repertoire-size bias correction applied to TCR pairs. In a later analysis, false discovery rates were estimated by permuting HLA or CMV assignments 20 times. In a later analysis, co-occurring TCRs were grouped using DBSCAN, and TCRdist sequence similarity was added for clustering within HLA-allele-positive subsets. For co-occurrence clustering, repertoires with fewer than 30,000 or more than 120,000 public chains were excluded, along with roughly five repertoires with anomalous nucleotide sharing. This immuneACCESS table, as held by TCRdb, lists in-frame sequences with V and J called but not all clones. Of the missing ones, under half trace to an unresolved V gene in checked studies; the others have no known cause. That table gives V, J and clone size, and the DNA gave D and trimming. The sample data list about 94,000 clones, and approximately 66% of these were observed just once. The top ten clones comprise 3.5% to 4.5% of the sample.

A remark on this clone: The clone's antigen remains unknown. No base quality information exists; no much larger clone differs at one position.

The cohort consisted of approximately 690 healthy bone marrow donors. At the time of sampling, every cohort member was nominally healthy, though immune exposures that went unrecorded were likely present. The donor tested CMV seronegative and was one of the 352 seronegative cohort members. Every donor gave a peripheral blood sample, and the peripheral blood mononuclear cells from that sample were used for TCR beta sequencing. The Qiagen DNeasy Blood Extraction Kit was used to extract genomic DNA from the blood cell samples. The germline ends are 28 bases apart after V is trimmed by 8 bases and J by 9 bases. Per the germline V gene, SNHLY is the CDR1 and FYNNEI is the CDR2. Spanning cysteine to phenylalanine, the CDR3 consists of 16 amino acids. Only CDR3 DNA is held: 48 bases, read in frame from base 1.

In this chain, TRBV2 is recombined with TRBJ1-1; TRBD1 is a weak D gene call, 5 bases matching. This clonotype was obtained from a man aged 25 to 40 in good health and CMV-seronegative. Specimen: PBMCs. The CDR3 region reads CASSSRGETKQSKAFF. The nucleotides read TGTGCCAGCTCCTCCCGGGGGGAGACCAAACAGTCGAAAGCTTTCTTT.